The 21 T cell receptor beta chains given below trace back to one sample, sequenced in a study of blood T cell repertoires in COVID-19. Here immunoSEQ multiplex PCR was the method, and the copy in TCRdb shows in-frame clones only, minus some. The sample has tens of thousands of clones, roughly 90% seen once. The specimen was peripheral blood. The receptors derive from a man in his forties or fifties with COVID-19, enrolled during active disease.

This rearrangement joins TRBV11-1 to TRBJ2-3; 11 bases map to TRBD2. The CDR3 is 16 amino acids. Trimming took 3 bases from V and 2 from J; bases not matched to a gene: 4. The V gene's germline CDR1 is SGHAT and CDR2 FQDESV (reference sequence). CDR3 sequence reads: CASSFTSGGTTDTQYF. CDR3 in DNA: TGTGCCAGCAGCTTCACTAGCGGGGGAACCACAGATACGCAGTATTTT.

The chain joins TRBV6-5 to TRBJ2-2; D is unresolved. V was cut by 4 bases and J by 2 bases, with 5 bases left in between. CDR3 size: 13 residues. From germline, CDR1 is MNHEY and CDR2 SVGAGI. Written as DNA, the CDR3 is TGTGCCAGCAGTTTACAAAACACCGGGGAGCTGTTTTTT. This encodes CASSLQNTGELFF.

Details on this clone: Germline and junction disagree at one end, which may indicate a read error. The chain couples TRBV7-7 to TRBJ2-7, with TRBD1 matching over 8 bases. Germline CDR1 and CDR2: SSHAT and FNYEAQ (reference sequence). The CDR3 covers 14 residues. In nucleotides, the CDR3 is TGTGCTAGCAGCTCGGGACAGGACTCCTACGAGCAGTACTTC. This translates into CASSSGQDSYEQYF.

The genes are TRBV18 and TRBJ2-2; 9 bases agree with TRBD1. There are 15 residues in the CDR3. Germline lookup yields CDR1 KGHSH and CDR2 LQKENI. The trim removed 6 bases at V and 3 bases at J, leaving 5 bases unmatched. This CDR3 is CASSRQGGDTGELFF. The CDR3 DNA reads TGTGCCAGCTCGCGACAGGGGGGAGACACCGGGGAGCTGTTTTTT. Looking up the rest from reference TRBV18 and TRBJ2-2 gives the full variable domain: NAGVMQNPRHLVRRRGQEARLRCSPMKGHSHVYWYRQLPEEGLKFMVYLQKENIIDESGMPKERFSAEFPKEGPSILRIQQVVRGDSAAYFCASSRQGGDTGELFFGEGSRLTVL.

The V call is TRBV5-5, the J call TRBJ1-5, with 10 bases lining up with TRBD1. CDR3 length: 16 amino acids. Germline CDR1 is SGHKS and CDR2 is YYEKEE (reference sequence). Germline trimming cut 4 bases from V and 6 bases from J; bases unmatched to any gene: 10. The DNA for the CDR3 is TGTGCCAGCAGCGCCGGGACAGGGGATGCTGGTCAGCCCCAGCATTTT. Its translation is CASSAGTGDAGQPQHF.

The rearrangement uses TRBV2 and TRBJ2-3, with a possible D match to TRBD2 (7 bases). Germline CDR1 is SNHLY and CDR2 is FYNNEI. The CDR3 loop spans 16 amino acids. V was shortened by 8 bases and J by 0 bases, with 18 bases between the two germline ends. In nucleotides, the CDR3 is TGTGCCAGCTGGGGGGCTAGCGGTACTAGCACAGATACGCAGTATTTT. Translation gives CASWGASGTSTDTQYF. Looking up the rest from reference TRBV2 and TRBJ2-3 gives the full variable domain: EPEVTQTPSHQVTQMGQEVILRCVPISNHLYFYWYRQILGQKVEFLVSFYNNEISEKSEIFDDQFSVERPDGSNFTLKIRSTKLEDSAMYFCASWGASGTSTDTQYFGPGTRLTVL.

V usage is TRBV4-1 and J usage is TRBJ2-1, with unresolved D. Germline loops: CDR1 MGHRA, CDR2 YSYEKL. Trimming shortened V by 2 bases and J by 1 base, and 15 bases separated the two germline ends. The CDR3 is made up of 17 amino acids. The CDR3 DNA sequence: TGCGCCAGCAGCCAAAACCCCCCTAGAATATCCTACAATGAGCAGTTCTTC. It encodes CASSQNPPRISYNEQFF.

The V gene is TRBV7-2, the J gene TRBJ1-3, with D possibly TRBD1 on 6 matching bases. Germline-derived CDR1 and CDR2 are SGHTA and FQGNSA. The germline V and J ends were trimmed by 0 bases and 0 bases, with 12 bases remaining between them. CDR3 length equals 17 residues. The CDR3 loop is CASSLAGTKFSGNTIYF. The DNA of the CDR3 is TGTGCCAGCAGCTTAGCAGGGACAAAATTCTCTGGAAACACCATATATTTT.

This chain uses TRBV24-1 with TRBJ2-3; TRBD2 is a possible D gene (6 bases). The CDR3 consists of 14 residues. Germline V gene data show CDR1 as KGHDR and CDR2 as SFDVKD. V was shortened by 3 bases and J by 6 bases, with 12 bases between the two germline ends. The CDR3 protein is CATSDRLVPDTQYF. In DNA form, the CDR3 reads TGTGCCACCAGTGATCGACTAGTTCCGGATACGCAGTATTTT.

The V gene is TRBV29-1, the J gene TRBJ2-2; perhaps TRBD2 as D (6 bases). The CDR3 is 13 residues long. V lost 4 bases to trimming and J lost 6 bases, with 12 bases between them. Germline V gene sequence: CDR1 SQVTM, CDR2 ANQGSEA. The DNA for the CDR3 is TGCAGCGTTGTAGGAGGGTTGCCCGGGGAGCTGTTTTTT. Residues: CSVVGGLPGELFF.

The J gene is TRBJ2-2, the V gene TRBV6-6; possible D gene TRBD1, 6 bases. The CDR3 runs 14 residues. The V and J ends lost 5 bases and 1 base respectively, with 8 bases between them. Germline loops: CDR1 MNHNY, CDR2 SVGAGI (reference sequence). CDR3 sequence: CASSPGENTGELFF. The DNA for the CDR3 is TGTGCCAGCAGTCCAGGGGAGAACACCGGGGAGCTGTTTTTT.

The chain couples TRBV25-1 to TRBJ1-3, with D uncertain. The CDR3 consists of 17 residues. Trimming cost V 5 bases and J 0 bases, with 17 bases left between them. CDR1 and CDR2 (germline): MGHDK, SYGVNS. The CDR3 DNA reads TGTGCCAGCAGTACCACCCTCGGGTCCAACTCTGGAAACACCATATATTTT. Amino acids: CASSTTLGSNSGNTIYF. The complete variable domain, with remaining parts taken from reference TRBV25-1 and TRBJ1-3, reads EADIYQTPRYLVIGTGKKITLECSQTMGHDKMYWYQQDPGMELHLIHYSYGVNSTEKGDLSSESTVSRIRTEHFPLTLESARPSHTSQYLCASSTTLGSNSGNTIYFGEGSWLTVV.

The gene calls are TRBV4-1 and TRBJ1-2; TRBD1 might be the D (6 bases). The V gene's germline CDR1 is MGHRA and CDR2 YSYEKL. CDR3 length: 16 amino acids. V shed 4 bases and J shed 4 bases, with 19 bases lying between them. The CDR3 DNA is TGCGCCAGCAGCCCCCTAATGTCAGGGGAGGGCTATGGCTACACCTTC. Encoded protein: CASSPLMSGEGYGYTF.

This sequence joins TRBV2 and TRBJ1-2; D not certain. Germline V gene data show CDR1 as SNHLY and CDR2 as FYNNEI. V was clipped by 3 bases and J by 4 bases, with 12 bases between them. The CDR3 covers 14 residues. DNA for the CDR3: TGTGCCAGCAGTGAGAGGAGGGAGATCTATGGCTACACCTTC. Amino acid sequence: CASSERREIYGYTF.

The J gene is TRBJ2-1, the V gene TRBV7-2, with 8 bases identical to TRBD2. This CDR3 is built from 17 residues. After removal of 4 bases from V and 7 bases from J, the junction contained 15 bases not matched to a gene. Germline V CDR1 and CDR2: SGHTA, FQGNSA. This chain's CDR3 is CASSSLRTSLRANEQFF. The DNA of the CDR3 is TGTGCCAGCAGCTCCCTCAGGACTAGCCTTAGAGCTAATGAGCAGTTCTTC.

This chain connects TRBV7-3 to TRBJ1-1, with D possibly TRBD1 on 5 matching bases. Germline assignment: CDR1 SGHTA and CDR2 FQGTGA. CDR3 size: 14 residues. V shed 7 bases and J shed 0 bases, with 12 bases lying between them. CDR3 in amino acids: CASKTGHLNTEAFF. The CDR3 nucleotides read TGTGCCAGCAAAACCGGACATCTGAACACTGAAGCTTTCTTT. The full variable domain, its missing parts supplied by reference TRBV7-3 and TRBJ1-1, is GAGVSQTPSNKVTEKGKYVELRCDPISGHTALYWYRQSLGQGPEFLIYFQGTGAADDSGLPNDRFFAVRPEGSVSTLKIQRTERGDSAVYLCASKTGHLNTEAFFGQGTRLTVV.

CDR3 residues: CASSLVAGGYEQYF. CDR3 nucleotide sequence: TGTGCCAGCAGCTTAGTTGCGGGGGGCTACGAGCAGTACTTC. The chain combines TRBV7-2 with TRBJ2-7; 8 positions match TRBD2. This CDR3 has 14 amino acids. The ends lost 1 base at V and 3 bases at J; junction bases unmatched: 2. Germline CDR1 is SGHTA and CDR2 is FQGNSA. Drawing the rest from reference TRBV7-2 and TRBJ2-7, the complete variable domain is GAGVSQSPSNKVTEKGKDVELRCDPISGHTALYWYRQSLGQGLEFLIYFQGNSAPDKSGLPSDRFSAERTGGSVSTLTIQRTQQEDSAVYLCASSLVAGGYEQYFGPGTRLTVT.

The chain joins TRBV5-5 to TRBJ2-7; the D is unclear. CDR1 is SGHKS and CDR2 is YYEKEE in the germline V gene (reference sequence). Trimming removed 4 bases at V and 5 bases at J, with 19 bases between. The CDR3 is 15 amino acids. CDR3 sequence reads: CASSVVAIKIDEQYF. The CDR3 DNA follows: TGTGCCAGCAGCGTGGTGGCAATAAAGATTGACGAGCAGTACTTC.

The gene calls are TRBV18 and TRBJ1-1; D is undetermined. The CDR3 extends over 13 amino acids. The V gene's germline CDR1 is KGHSH and CDR2 LQKENI. V was trimmed by 6 bases and J by 2 bases, leaving 10 bases between them. The CDR3 sequence is CASSPGSNTEAFF. CDR3 DNA sequence: TGTGCCAGCTCGCCGGGATCCAACACTGAAGCTTTCTTT.

The chain links TRBV6-1 to TRBJ1-1, with D perhaps matching TRBD1 (5 bases). Germline values: CDR1 MNHNS, CDR2 SASEGT. V was pared by 2 bases and J by 0 bases, with 13 bases between. This CDR3 has 16 amino acids. DNA of the CDR3: TGTGCCAGCAGTGAAACAGCAGGGCCACTGAACACTGAAGCTTTCTTT. Encoded protein: CASSETAGPLNTEAFF.

The genes are TRBV7-4 and TRBJ1-2; TRBD1 matches 7 bases. J lost 2 bases, V lost 0 bases, and 0 bases had no gene match. From germline, CDR1 is SGHVT and CDR2 SQSDAQ. The CDR3 is 14 residues long. CDR3 coding DNA: TGTGCCAGCAGCTTAGCGGGACAGAACTATGGCTACACCTTC. This codes for CASSLAGQNYGYTF. The full variable domain, its missing parts supplied by reference TRBV7-4 and TRBJ1-2, is GAGVSQSPRYKVAKRGRDVALRCDSISGHVTLYWYRQTLGQGSEVLTYSQSDAQRDKSGRPSGRFSAERPERSVSTLKIQRTEQGDSAVYLCASSLAGQNYGYTFGSGTRLTVV.